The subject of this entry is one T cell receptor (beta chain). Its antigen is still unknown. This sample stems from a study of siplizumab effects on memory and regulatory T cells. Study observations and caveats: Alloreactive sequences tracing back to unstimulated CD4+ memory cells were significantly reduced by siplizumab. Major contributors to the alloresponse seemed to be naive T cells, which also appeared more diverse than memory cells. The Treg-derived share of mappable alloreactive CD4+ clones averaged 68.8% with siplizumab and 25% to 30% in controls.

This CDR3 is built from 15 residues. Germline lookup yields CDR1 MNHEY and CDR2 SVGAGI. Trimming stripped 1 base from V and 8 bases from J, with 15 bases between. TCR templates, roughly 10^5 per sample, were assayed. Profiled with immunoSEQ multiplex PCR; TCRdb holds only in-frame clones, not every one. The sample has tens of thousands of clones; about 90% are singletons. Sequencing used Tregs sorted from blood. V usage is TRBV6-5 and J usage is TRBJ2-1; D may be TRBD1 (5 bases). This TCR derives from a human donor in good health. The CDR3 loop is CASSYFRLGPYEQFF. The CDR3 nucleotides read TGTGCCAGCAGTTACTTCCGGTTGGGGCCCTATGAGCAGTTCTTC.